Shown below are 8 T cell receptor beta chains from a single sample sequenced in a study of response to subunit inactivated influenza vaccine. TCRdb re-called the RT-PCR reads with MiXCR, one entry per CDR3 protein. The table records 450,000 to 550,000 distinct CDR3 sequences, about 25% of them present only once. The sample was CD4+ T cells sorted from PBMCs, taken about 5 days after vaccination. The receptors were sampled from a man in his fifties who received an inactivated influenza vaccine.

This clonotype was seen just once. The V gene is TRBV12-3 or TRBV12-4, the J gene TRBJ2-3, with D unresolved. This CDR3 has 12 amino acids. Trimming left V 2 bases short and J 5 bases short, with 5 bases between. The CDR3 is CASSLMVDTQYF. CDR3 nucleotide sequence: TGTGCCAGCAGTTTAATGGTAGATACGCAGTATTTT.

The chain couples TRBV3-1 to TRBJ2-1, with D possibly matching TRBD2 (5 bases). Germline CDR1 LGHDT, CDR2 YNNKEL (reference sequence). The ends were cut back, 4 bases at V and 10 bases at J, with 17 bases in the middle. There are 14 residues in the CDR3. In DNA, the CDR3 is TGTGCCAGCAGCCGCTTCCGGGGAGAGGAGGAGCAGTTCTTC. Its translation: CASSRFRGEEEQFF.

The chain uses TRBV20-1 and TRBJ1-4, with D tentatively TRBD1 (6 bases). Germline V gives CDR1 DFQATT, CDR2 SNEGSKA (reference sequence). V was clipped by 1 base and J by 8 bases, with 17 bases between them. The CDR3 length is 15 residues. CDR3 amino acids: CSARALQGRDEKLFF. The DNA for the CDR3 is TGCAGTGCTAGAGCGTTACAGGGACGGGACGAAAAACTGTTTTTT.

The J gene is TRBJ2-3, the V gene TRBV9; D ambiguous. CDR3 length: 15 residues. Germline V gene lookup returns CDR1 SGDLS and CDR2 YYNGEE. V was shortened by 0 bases and J by 2 bases, with 10 bases between the two germline ends. CDR3 region: CASSVGKQITDTQYF. The CDR3 bases are TGTGCCAGCAGCGTAGGGAAGCAGATCACAGATACGCAGTATTTT.

The rearrangement links TRBV7-6 to TRBJ2-5; 11 bases agree with TRBD2. Trimming took 3 bases from V and 2 from J; bases not matched to a gene: 8. The CDR3 is 17 amino acids. The germline V gene encodes CDR1 SGHVS and CDR2 FNYEAQ. The CDR3 region is CASSFTFPSGGQETQYF. Written as DNA, the CDR3 is TGTGCCAGCAGCTTCACGTTCCCTAGCGGGGGGCAAGAGACCCAGTACTTC.

V and J are TRBV29-1 and TRBJ2-3; D unresolved. V dropped 4 bases and J dropped 4 bases, with 12 bases sitting between them. The CDR3 has 13 residues. Germline lookup yields CDR1 SQVTM and CDR2 ANQGSEA. DNA of the CDR3: TGCAGCGTTGCCCCCAGCCGCGCAGATACGCAGTATTTT. As protein: CSVAPSRADTQYF.

V usage is TRBV5-1 and J usage is TRBJ2-1, with 7 bases identical to TRBD1. Trimming removed 6 bases from V and 10 bases from J; junction bases left unmatched: 7. CDR3 size: 12 residues. Germline CDR1 SGHRS, CDR2 YFSETQ. CDR3 sequence: CASTSGGAEQFF. CDR3 sequence (DNA): TGCGCCAGCACCTCAGGGGGAGCCGAGCAGTTCTTC.

Ten or more counts support this clonotype. The V and J genes are TRBV5-6 and TRBJ1-6; D uncertain. The CDR3 covers 16 residues. The V gene lost 1 base and the J gene lost 6 bases, with 14 bases spanning the gap. CDR1 and CDR2 (germline): SGHDT, YYEEEE. CDR3 in DNA: TGTGCCAGCAGCTTGTTGCGGCAGGCGAGTAATTCACCCCTCCACTTT. Amino acids: CASSLLRQASNSPLHF.